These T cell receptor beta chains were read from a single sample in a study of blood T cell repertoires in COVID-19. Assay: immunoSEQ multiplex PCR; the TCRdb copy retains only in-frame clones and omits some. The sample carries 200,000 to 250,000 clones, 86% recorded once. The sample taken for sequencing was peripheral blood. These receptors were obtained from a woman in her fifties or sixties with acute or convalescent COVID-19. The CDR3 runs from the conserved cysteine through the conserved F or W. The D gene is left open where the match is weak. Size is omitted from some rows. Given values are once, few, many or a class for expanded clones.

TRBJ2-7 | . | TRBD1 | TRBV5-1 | TGCGCCAGCAGCCCCCCGGGACAGGGGGGAAACGAGCAGTACTTC | CASSPPGQGGNEQYF
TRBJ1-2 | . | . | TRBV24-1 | TGTGCCACCAGGGTTGACAGTGGCTATGGCTACACCTTC | CATRVDSGYGYTF
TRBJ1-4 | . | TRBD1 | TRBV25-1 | TGTGCCAGCAGTGAACCCGCCGGGACAGGGAGTGAAAAACTGTTTTTT | CASSEPAGTGSEKLFF
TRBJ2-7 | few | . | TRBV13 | TGTGCCAGCAGATCACTCCTAAGCTCCTACGAGCAGTACTTC | CASRSLLSSYEQYF
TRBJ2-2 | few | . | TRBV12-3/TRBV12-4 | TGTGCCAGCAGTTCCCCCTCCTCCGGGGAGCTGTTTTTT | CASSSPSSGELFF
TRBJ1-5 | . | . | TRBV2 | TGTGCCAGCAGTGAGCGGGTTGGCTATCAGCCCCAGCATTTT | CASSERVGYQPQHF
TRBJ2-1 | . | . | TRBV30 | TGTGCCTGGAGTGAGACAAGCTCCTACAATGAGCAGTTCTTC | CAWSETSSYNEQFF
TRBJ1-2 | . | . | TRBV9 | TGTGCCAGCAGCGTAACAGAAAACTATGGCTACACCTTC | CASSVTENYGYTF
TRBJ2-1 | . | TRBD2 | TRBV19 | TGTGCCAGTAGTATGGCTAGCGGGACATACAATGAGCAGTTCTTC | CASSMASGTYNEQFF
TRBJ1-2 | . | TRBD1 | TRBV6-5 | TGTGCCAGCAGACCGACAGGGGGAAGGTATGGCTACACCTTC | CASRPTGGRYGYTF
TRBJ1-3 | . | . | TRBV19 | TGTGCCAGTAGCGATCGAGGCGGGAGCTCTGGAAACACCATATATTTT | CASSDRGGSSGNTIYF
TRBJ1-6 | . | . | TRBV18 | TGTGCCAGCTCGGGCACTAGCTCCTATAATTCACCCCTCCACTTT | CASSGTSSYNSPLHF